The 10 T cell receptor beta chains presented below share a single source sample, sequenced in a study of OX40 agonist ivuxolimab in advanced cancers. TCRdb's table, derived via immunoSEQ multiplex PCR, lists solely in-frame clones and lacks some. The data contain 25,000 or so clones, about two thirds of them singletons. This specimen was CD4+ or CD8+ T cells sorted from blood, taken in a trial of the OX40 agonist ivuxolimab. All receptors come from an adult with an advanced solid tumor such as melanoma, head and neck, liver or kidney cancer.

This clone was counted only a few times. This sequence joins TRBV5-6 and TRBJ1-5; no firm D call. Trimming shortened V by 4 bases and J by 0 bases, and 5 bases separated the two germline ends. This CDR3 has 13 residues. The germline gives CDR1 SGHDT, CDR2 YYEEEE. DNA of the CDR3: TGTGCCAGCAGCGTCAGTAGCAATCAGCCCCAGCATTTT. Translating gives CASSVSSNQPQHF.

The chain employs TRBV9 and TRBJ1-4, with 9 bases matching TRBD1. From germline, CDR1 is SGDLS and CDR2 YYNGEE. This CDR3 region has 16 residues. The V segment lost 0 bases and the J segment 5 bases; nucleotides outside the gene matches: 5. The CDR3 sequence is CASSVEGTGRNEKLFF. CDR3 coding DNA: TGTGCCAGCAGCGTAGAGGGGACAGGGCGGAATGAAAAACTGTTTTTT.

The sample holds one count of this clone. The CDR3 protein is CASSPLWRGNEQYF. The CDR3 coding sequence is TGTGCCAGCTCACCTCTCTGGCGGGGGAACGAGCAGTACTTC. The rearrangement links TRBV18 to TRBJ2-7; 7 bases line up with TRBD2. The CDR3 covers 14 residues. CDR1 is KGHSH, CDR2 LQKENI, per germline. The V gene end was trimmed by 3 bases and the J gene end by 5 bases; junction bases not matched to a gene: 7. Full variable domain (outside the CDR3, taken from reference TRBV18 and TRBJ2-7): NAGVMQNPRHLVRRRGQEARLRCSPMKGHSHVYWYRQLPEEGLKFMVYLQKENIIDESGMPKERFSAEFPKEGPSILRIQQVVRGDSAAYFCASSPLWRGNEQYFGPGTRLTVT.

This clone is categorized as medium-sized. The chain employs TRBV19 and TRBJ1-4; D is unresolved. This CDR3 comprises 15 residues. In germline, CDR1 is LNHDA, CDR2 SQIVND (reference sequence). Trimming cost V 7 bases and J 1 base, with 13 bases left between them. The CDR3: CASTHDGRTNEKLFF. The CDR3, as DNA: TGTGCCAGTACCCACGACGGGAGAACTAATGAAAAACTGTTTTTT.

The chain uses TRBV30 and TRBJ1-1, with D maybe TRBD1 (5 bases). Germline V gene data show CDR1 as GTSNPN and CDR2 as SVGIG (reference sequence). The CDR3 spans 13 residues. Trimming left V 2 bases short and J 5 bases short, with 12 bases between. The CDR3 coding sequence is TGTGCCTGGAGTCCCTTACCAGGGACTGAAGCTTTCTTT. Its translation: CAWSPLPGTEAFF.

This chain uses TRBV7-2 with TRBJ2-7; tentatively, D is TRBD1 (8 bases). Germline V gene data show CDR1 as SGHTA and CDR2 as FQGNSA. There are 15 residues in the CDR3. Between the trimmed V and J ends, which lost 4 bases and 5 bases, there was a span of 18 bases. The CDR3 bases are TGTGCCAGCAGCTCAGGACAGGGAGGGGGTAACGAGCAGTACTTC. Amino acid sequence: CASSSGQGGGNEQYF.

This rearrangement joins TRBV7-9 to TRBJ1-1, with a tentative D call TRBD1 (5 bases). This CDR3 is built from 14 residues. Deletions cut 7 bases from V and 5 bases from J, with 17 bases between. CDR1 and CDR2 from the germline V gene are SEHNR and FQNEAQ (reference sequence). The CDR3 DNA reads TGTGCCAGCAACCCGCCACACGGGGGAACTGAAGCTTTCTTT. Encoded protein: CASNPPHGGTEAFF. Full variable domain (rest looked up from reference TRBV7-9 and TRBJ1-1): DTGVSQNPRHKITKRGQNVTFRCDPISEHNRLYWYRQTLGQGPEFLTYFQNEAQLEKSRLLSDRFSAERPKGSFSTLEIQRTEQGDSAMYLCASNPPHGGTEAFFGQGTRLTVV.

This chain connects TRBV9 to TRBJ2-3; 8 bases match TRBD2. Unmatched junction bases numbered 8, after V lost 3 bases and J lost 2 bases. This CDR3 spans 16 amino acids. In germline, CDR1 is SGDLS, CDR2 YYNGEE. In DNA form, the CDR3 reads TGTGCCAGCAGCGACCGGGGGGGCCTCCCCACAGATACGCAGTATTTT. Translating it yields CASSDRGGLPTDTQYF.

The rearrangement uses TRBV4-1 and TRBJ2-3, with a possible D match to TRBD1 (5 bases). The CDR3 has 14 residues. Trimming shortened V by 0 bases and J by 6 bases, and 10 bases separated the two germline ends. The germline CDR1 and CDR2 sequences are MGHRA and YSYEKL. The CDR3 nucleotides read TGCGCCAGCAGCCAAGAACAGGTCGGGGATACGCAGTATTTT. Its translation: CASSQEQVGDTQYF.

This chain uses TRBV9 with TRBJ2-1, with no clear D. This CDR3 comprises 11 residues. Deletions cut 5 bases from V and 8 bases from J, with 8 bases between. Germline CDR1 reads SGDLS; CDR2 reads YYNGEE. For the CDR3, the DNA is TGTGCCAGCAGTGGTAGTCATGAGCAGTTCTTC. This codes for CASSGSHEQFF.